This T cell receptor (beta chain) was identified during a study of response to subunit inactivated influenza vaccine. This clonotype showed up many times. TCRdb analysed the RT-PCR reads with MiXCR anew, one entry per CDR3 protein. Of 530,000 or so distinct CDR3 sequences in the sample, around 11% were seen once. The V and J ends lost 9 bases and 0 bases, in that order; junction bases with no gene match: 7. The CDR3 totals 15 residues. The germline gives CDR1 MDHEN, CDR2 SYDVKM. Sequences were derived from PBMCs from blood, sampled on the day of vaccination. The TCR sequence derives from a man aged 45 to 65 who received an inactivated influenza vaccine. This chain connects TRBV28 to TRBJ2-5; 10 bases fit TRBD2. The CDR3 reads CASTWTSGYQETQYF. The CDR3 bases are TGTGCCAGTACCTGGACTAGCGGATACCAAGAGACCCAGTACTTC. Complete variable domain (other parts from reference TRBV28 and TRBJ2-5): DVKVTQSSRYLVKRTGEKVFLECVQDMDHENMFWYRQDPGLGLRLIYFSYDVKMKEKGDIPEGYSVSREKKERFSLILESASTNQTSMYLCASTWTSGYQETQYFGPGTRLLVL.